The 22 T cell receptor beta chains below were found in one sample sequenced in a study of blood T cells in healthy people across ages. A second roughly 6 to 12 cycle PCR used barcoded and J-beta primers. A single record per CDR3 protein comes from TCRdb applying MiXCR to the 5' RACE reads. The sample includes about 1.4 million distinct CDR3 sequences, roughly 59% of them seen just once. Sample: blood. The receptor set was obtained from a young man in good health.

The rearrangement links TRBV4-2 to TRBJ2-5; D may be TRBD1 or TRBD2 (5 bases each). Trimming cost V 2 bases and J 0 bases, with 13 bases left between them. CDR3 length: 16 residues. The V gene's germline CDR1 is LGHNA and CDR2 YNFKEQ. CDR3 DNA sequence: TGTGCCAGCAGCCAATCGAGCGAGGGGTACCAAGAGACCCAGTACTTC. Translated: CASSQSSEGYQETQYF.

V gene TRBV5-1 combines with J gene TRBJ2-4; 7 positions agree with TRBD1. Germline V lookup: CDR1 SGHRS, CDR2 YFSETQ. The ends lost 4 bases at V and 7 bases at J; junction bases unmatched: 8. CDR3 size: 14 residues. The CDR3 nucleotides read TGCGCCAGCAGCCCCGGGACAGTTGGGAACATTCAGTACTTC. Translating gives CASSPGTVGNIQYF.

The chain links TRBV5-6 to TRBJ2-4; TRBD2 matches 13 bases. V gave up 4 bases and J gave up 8 bases; unmatched junction bases: 3. The CDR3 has 14 residues. The germline V gene encodes CDR1 SGHDT and CDR2 YYEEEE. The CDR3 protein is CASSKGLAGDIQYF. The CDR3 DNA reads TGTGCCAGCAGCAAAGGACTAGCGGGAGACATTCAGTACTTC.

Remarks on this clonotype: Sequence at one end of the junction differs from germline and may be a read error. This chain uses TRBV20-1 with TRBJ1-6; TRBD1 matches 7 bases. Germline lookup yields CDR1 DFQATT and CDR2 SNEGSKA (reference sequence). This CDR3 is 16 amino acids long. CDR3 sequence: CSARDPARGGDSPLHF. CDR3 sequence (DNA): TGTAGTGCTAGAGATCCGGCCAGGGGGGGGGATTCACCCCTCCACTTT.

This rearrangement joins TRBV12-3 or TRBV12-4 to TRBJ2-3; unclear D gene. The CDR3 totals 14 residues. V was shortened by 3 bases and J by 2 bases, with 9 bases between the two germline ends. Here the CDR3 DNA reads TGTGCCAGCAGTTTTGGGTCTCACACAGATACGCAGTATTTT. Its translation is CASSFGSHTDTQYF.

The chain has TRBV11-2 and TRBJ1-2; D call uncertain. The CDR3 has 14 residues. V was pared by 0 bases and J by 3 bases, with 8 bases between. The germline V gene encodes CDR1 SGHAT and CDR2 FQNNGV. This CDR3 reads CASSLDIADYGYTF. In nucleotides, the CDR3 is TGTGCCAGCAGCTTAGATATCGCGGACTATGGCTACACCTTC.

The table lists this clonotype with a few counts. The chain recombines TRBV5-1 with TRBJ1-2, with no clear D. The CDR3 length is 16 residues. V lost 2 bases and J lost 6, with 20 bases in between. Germline V lookup: CDR1 SGHRS, CDR2 YFSETQ. Written as DNA, the CDR3 is TGCGCCAGCAGCTTTGGAAGCACTCTAGAATCCAATGGCTACACCTTC. Translation gives CASSFGSTLESNGYTF.

This clonotype was seen only a few times. The V call is TRBV4-1, the J call TRBJ2-5; D is uncertain. The ends were cut back, 3 bases at V and 0 bases at J, with 14 bases in the middle. The CDR3 is 16 residues long. Germline-derived CDR1 and CDR2 are MGHRA and YSYEKL. Here the CDR3 DNA reads TGCGCCAGCAGCCAGCCTTCCGGTGGGGACCAAGAGACCCAGTACTTC. This translates into CASSQPSGGDQETQYF.

This chain links TRBV20-1 with TRBJ2-7; D may match TRBD1 or TRBD2 (5 bases each). Germline V gene sequence: CDR1 DFQATT, CDR2 SNEGSKA (reference sequence). V lost 6 bases and J lost 0, with 15 bases in between. The length of the CDR3 is 14 residues. CDR3 amino acids: CSATRGAGSYEQYF. As DNA, the CDR3 is TGCAGTGCAACCCGGGGCGCCGGCTCCTACGAGCAGTACTTC.

Comments on this clonotype: Germline and junction disagree at one end, which may indicate a read error. The chain is built from TRBV7-7 and TRBJ2-1, with TRBD2 matching over 11 bases. CDR1 is SSHAT and CDR2 is FNYEAQ in the germline V gene (reference sequence). There are 18 residues in the CDR3. CDR3: CACSVGTSGDSSYNEQFF. The CDR3 DNA sequence: TGTGCCTGCAGCGTCGGGACTAGCGGTGACAGCTCCTACAATGAGCAGTTCTTC.

The rearrangement links TRBV5-1 to TRBJ1-6; the match to TRBD1 covers 7 bases. The CDR3 is 15 residues long. Trimming removed 0 bases from V and 6 bases from J; junction bases left unmatched: 3. Germline assignment: CDR1 SGHRS and CDR2 YFSETQ. The DNA of the CDR3 is TGCGCCAGCAGCTTGGGGGACAGCGTTAATTCACCCCTCCACTTT. Amino acids: CASSLGDSVNSPLHF.

In this sample, this clonotype turned up a few times. The V call is TRBV12-3 or TRBV12-4, the J call TRBJ1-1; TRBD1 agrees at 7 bases. There are 15 residues in the CDR3. The V and J ends lost 3 bases and 11 bases, in that order; junction bases with no gene match: 15. The CDR3 nucleotides are TGTGCCAGCAGTTTCCCGACAGGGCTAGGTTTACGGGCTTTCTTT. Translated: CASSFPTGLGLRAFF.

This clonotype has a handful of counts. The chain employs TRBV12-3 or TRBV12-4 and TRBJ1-2; possibly TRBD1 for D (6 bases). This CDR3 has 15 amino acids. Trimming cost V 6 bases and J 0 bases, with 14 bases left between them. The CDR3 is CASSRGNLANYGYTF. The CDR3 coding sequence is TGTGCCAGCAGCAGGGGCAACTTAGCTAACTATGGCTACACCTTC.

The rearrangement links TRBV11-2 to TRBJ2-3; TRBD2 matches 13 bases. The junction had 6 bases not matched to a gene; V was cut back by 0 bases and J by 3 bases. The CDR3 length is 18 residues. Looked up from germline, CDR1 is SGHAT and CDR2 is FQNNGV. This chain's CDR3 is CASSLDGLAGAITDTQYF. CDR3 bases: TGTGCCAGCAGCTTAGATGGACTAGCGGGAGCCATAACAGATACGCAGTATTTT.

The chain uses TRBV15 and TRBJ1-2; D unresolved. Per the germline V gene, CDR1 is LNHNV and CDR2 is YYDKDF (reference sequence). Trimming took off 0 bases at V and 2 bases at J, with 7 bases between the two ends. The CDR3 is 14 amino acids. CDR3 bases: TGTGCCACCAGCAGAGATCGGAGGAACTATGGCTACACCTTC. It yields the protein CATSRDRRNYGYTF.

The V and J genes are TRBV14 and TRBJ2-3, with D perhaps matching TRBD2 (6 bases). Trimming took 1 base from V and 2 from J, leaving 22 bases between them. This CDR3 has 19 amino acids. In germline, CDR1 is SGHDN, CDR2 FVKESK. The CDR3 sequence is CASSQGLSEIAGTTDTQYF. The CDR3 DNA reads as TGTGCCAGCAGCCAAGGTTTATCGGAGATTGCGGGAACCACAGATACGCAGTATTTT.

The V call is TRBV5-1, the J call TRBJ2-5, with a possible D match to TRBD2 (7 bases). The CDR3 is 13 residues long. V was pared by 7 bases and J by 5 bases, with 15 bases between. The germline gives CDR1 SGHRS, CDR2 YFSETQ. CDR3 bases: TGCGCCAGCCGAGGGGGGGGTTTGGAGACCCAGTACTTC. Protein sequence: CASRGGGLETQYF.

The chain has TRBV7-7 and TRBJ2-5; D is perhaps TRBD1 (6 bases). Germline-derived CDR1 and CDR2 are SSHAT and FNYEAQ (reference sequence). This CDR3 comprises 14 residues. CDR3 nucleotide sequence: TGTGCTAGTAGTTCTACACAGGGAGAGGAGACCCAGTACTTC. It yields the protein CASSSTQGEETQYF.

The rearrangement joins TRBV29-1 to TRBJ2-7; D remains unclear. The CDR3 spans 11 residues. The V gene lost 3 bases and the J gene lost 6 bases, with 9 bases spanning the gap. Germline assignment: CDR1 SQVTM and CDR2 ANQGSEA. CDR3 amino acids: CSVEFTAEQYF. The CDR3 nucleotides read TGCAGCGTTGAGTTCACCGCCGAGCAGTACTTC.

The chain combines TRBV5-1 with TRBJ2-7; 9 bases map to TRBD2. The CDR3 has 16 residues. Germline CDR1 SGHRS, CDR2 YFSETQ. The V gene end was trimmed by 0 bases and the J gene end by 5 bases; junction bases not matched to a gene: 9. CDR3 in DNA: TGCGCCAGCAGCTTGGAGATAGCGGGAGTGGTACACGAGCAGTACTTC. Translating it yields CASSLEIAGVVHEQYF.

The chain combines TRBV11-2 with TRBJ2-4; 11 bases are a match to TRBD2. The DNA end lines up better with TRBJ2-7; the J call may be wrong. CDR1 is SGHAT and CDR2 is FQNNGV in the germline V gene. This CDR3 comprises 17 residues. The CDR3 sequence: CASRWGSGRASSYEQYF. DNA for the CDR3: TGTGCCAGCCGATGGGGTAGCGGGAGGGCTTCGTCCTACGAGCAGTACTTC.

As to this clonotype: At one end the junction does not follow the germline gene, possibly because of a read error. V and J are TRBV11-2 and TRBJ2-2, with D unclear. The CDR3 runs 13 residues. The germline CDR1 and CDR2 sequences are SGHAT and FQNNGV. CDR3 nucleotide sequence: TGCGCAGAGGAAATGGCGAACACCGGGGAGCTGTTTTTT. It yields the protein CAEEMANTGELFF.